This is a list of T cell receptor beta chains from one sample in a study of regulatory and conventional T cells in RAG deficiency. Profiling relied on immunoSEQ multiplex PCR, and the TCRdb table lists in-frame clones only, not all of them. The data hold about 34,000 clones, with about 75% observed a single time. The same sample was also studied in work on regulatory T cells.

The sequenced sample consisted of CD4+ effector T cells sorted from blood. Source of these receptors: a human donor in good health. The CDR3 runs from the conserved cysteine through the conserved F or W. A D gene is named only where the DNA matches it firmly. Size is stated for part of the rows, as once, few or many counts, or as a class when the clone is expanded.

v_call: TRBV4-1; d_call: NA; j_call: TRBJ1-4; clone_size: NA; cdr3_aa: CASSQRVSGEINEKLFF; cdr3_nt: TGCGCCAGCAGCCAACGCGTTTCAGGGGAGATTAATGAAAAACTGTTTTTT
v_call: TRBV7-9; d_call: NA; j_call: TRBJ1-2; clone_size: NA; cdr3_aa: CASSTETANYGYTF; cdr3_nt: TGTGCCAGCAGCACAGAGACAGCTAACTATGGCTACACCTTC
v_call: TRBV30; d_call: NA; j_call: TRBJ1-3; clone_size: NA; cdr3_aa: CAWSDWDGSGNTIYF; cdr3_nt: TGTGCCTGGAGTGATTGGGACGGGAGTGGGAACACCATATATTTT
v_call: TRBV6-1; d_call: NA; j_call: TRBJ2-3; clone_size: NA; cdr3_aa: CASSGDRLTDTQYF; cdr3_nt: TGTGCCAGCAGTGGGGATCGCCTCACAGATACGCAGTATTTT
v_call: TRBV7-2; d_call: NA; j_call: TRBJ2-7; clone_size: NA; cdr3_aa: CASSLAGSYEQYF; cdr3_nt: TGTGCCAGCAGCTTAGCGGGTAGCTACGAGCAGTACTTC
v_call: TRBV19; d_call: NA; j_call: TRBJ1-2; clone_size: few; cdr3_aa: CASTGTGPNYGYTF; cdr3_nt: TGTGCCAGTACCGGGACCGGTCCTAACTATGGCTACACCTTC
v_call: TRBV15; d_call: NA; j_call: TRBJ2-2; clone_size: NA; cdr3_aa: CATSRPPGSTNTGELFF; cdr3_nt: TGTGCCACCAGCAGACCCCCGGGGAGCACAAACACCGGGGAGCTGTTTTTT
v_call: TRBV7-2; d_call: TRBD1; j_call: TRBJ2-5; clone_size: NA; cdr3_aa: CASSSWTGQETQYF; cdr3_nt: TGTGCCAGCAGCTCGTGGACAGGGCAAGAGACCCAGTACTTC
v_call: TRBV28; d_call: NA; j_call: TRBJ1-2; clone_size: few; cdr3_aa: CASRGRGAAGYTF; cdr3_nt: TGTGCCAGCAGGGGACGGGGGGCGGCGGGCTACACCTTC
v_call: TRBV2; d_call: NA; j_call: TRBJ1-6; clone_size: NA; cdr3_aa: CASSETTGGNSPLHF; cdr3_nt: TGTGCCAGCAGTGAGACGACAGGCGGTAATTCACCCCTCCACTTT